The rows below give T cell receptor beta chains drawn from one sample of a study of blood T cell repertoires in COVID-19. Here immunoSEQ multiplex PCR was the method, and the copy in TCRdb shows in-frame clones only, minus some. This table has around 320,000 clones, roughly 90% appearing once. The specimen sequenced was peripheral blood. Receptor source: a man aged 18-30 years with active or convalescent COVID-19. Each CDR3 is given with its conserved first and last residue. The order of the fields is D gene, clone size, CDR3 length, V gene, J gene, CDR3 DNA, CDR3 protein. A D gene is named only where the DNA matches it firmly. Clone size is given for some rows only: seen once, a few or many times, or a class if the clone is expanded.

d_gene: TRBD1
abundance: NA
len: 16
v_gene: TRBV4-1
j_gene: TRBJ1-5
CDR3nt: TGCGCCAGCAGCCAGTCATGGACAGGGGGCAATCAGCCCCAGCATTTT
CDR3aa: CASSQSWTGGNQPQHF

d_gene: TRBD1
abundance: NA
len: 14
v_gene: TRBV7-9
j_gene: TRBJ2-7
CDR3nt: TGTGCCAGCAGCTTAGACCGGGACAGCTACGAGCAGTACTTC
CDR3aa: CASSLDRDSYEQYF

d_gene: TRBD2
abundance: once
len: 15
v_gene: TRBV10-3
j_gene: TRBJ2-7
CDR3nt: TGTGCCATCAGTGAGGGGGAGGGGAGCTCCTACGAGCAGTACTTC
CDR3aa: CAISEGEGSSYEQYF

d_gene: NA
abundance: NA
len: 13
v_gene: TRBV2
j_gene: TRBJ2-1
CDR3nt: TGTGCCAGCAGTGTTAGGACAGAGAATGAGCAGTTCTTC
CDR3aa: CASSVRTENEQFF

d_gene: NA
abundance: NA
len: 13
v_gene: TRBV7-9
j_gene: TRBJ2-7
CDR3nt: TGTGCCAGCAGAGCCAAAACAGGGTACGAGCAGTACTTC
CDR3aa: CASRAKTGYEQYF

d_gene: TRBD1
abundance: once
len: 14
v_gene: TRBV19
j_gene: TRBJ1-5
CDR3nt: TGTGCCAGTGGGACAGCCATGAGCAATCAGCCCCAGCATTTT
CDR3aa: CASGTAMSNQPQHF

d_gene: NA
abundance: few
len: 13
v_gene: TRBV2
j_gene: TRBJ1-1
CDR3nt: TGTGCCACACAAACATTTCGGAACACTGAAGCTTTCTTT
CDR3aa: CATQTFRNTEAFF

d_gene: TRBD2
abundance: NA
len: 15
v_gene: TRBV11-2
j_gene: TRBJ2-1
CDR3nt: TGTGCCAGCAGCTTAATACTAGCGGGGGACAATGAGCAGTTCTTC
CDR3aa: CASSLILAGDNEQFF

d_gene: NA
abundance: NA
len: 15
v_gene: TRBV7-9
j_gene: TRBJ2-1
CDR3nt: TGTGCCAGCAGCTTAGTTCCGTCCTCCTACAATGAGCAGTTCTTC
CDR3aa: CASSLVPSSYNEQFF

d_gene: NA
abundance: few
len: 15
v_gene: TRBV5-1
j_gene: TRBJ1-6
CDR3nt: TGCGCCAGCAGCACGACGCAAGGGGGAGTTTCACCCCTCCACTTT
CDR3aa: CASSTTQGGVSPLHF

d_gene: TRBD1
abundance: NA
len: 16
v_gene: TRBV19
j_gene: TRBJ1-3
CDR3nt: TGTGCCAGTAACCCGGGACAGGGGTTTACTGGAAACACCATATATTTT
CDR3aa: CASNPGQGFTGNTIYF

d_gene: TRBD1
abundance: NA
len: 14
v_gene: TRBV18
j_gene: TRBJ1-1
CDR3nt: TGTGCCAGCTCCCAACAGGGGTACGGCACTGAAGCTTTCTTT
CDR3aa: CASSQQGYGTEAFF

d_gene: TRBD2
abundance: NA
len: 17
v_gene: TRBV4-3
j_gene: TRBJ2-7
CDR3nt: TGCGCCAGCAGCCAAGTATTGGGTAGCGGGGGGGGTACCGAGCAGTACTTC
CDR3aa: CASSQVLGSGGGTEQYF

d_gene: NA
abundance: NA
len: 15
v_gene: TRBV27
j_gene: TRBJ1-2
CDR3nt: TGTGCCAGCAGTCCACTGGGGGGTCAGAACTATGGCTACACCTTC
CDR3aa: CASSPLGGQNYGYTF

d_gene: NA
abundance: few
len: 11
v_gene: TRBV18
j_gene: TRBJ2-7
CDR3nt: TGTGCCAGCTCACCCTCGGTCGAGCAGTACTTC
CDR3aa: CASSPSVEQYF

d_gene: NA
abundance: once
len: 16
v_gene: TRBV4-3
j_gene: TRBJ2-3
CDR3nt: TGCGCCAGCAGCCAAGAGGGGGCAGGGCCAGCAGATACGCAGTATTTT
CDR3aa: CASSQEGAGPADTQYF

d_gene: NA
abundance: NA
len: 14
v_gene: TRBV7-9
j_gene: TRBJ2-2
CDR3nt: TGTGCCAGCAGCTTAGTCAGGGACACCGGGGAGCTGTTTTTT
CDR3aa: CASSLVRDTGELFF

d_gene: TRBD2
abundance: NA
len: 16
v_gene: TRBV14
j_gene: TRBJ2-2
CDR3nt: TGTGCCAGCAGCCGGCAGCGGGGGGCGCAAACCGGGGAGCTGTTTTTT
CDR3aa: CASSRQRGAQTGELFF

d_gene: NA
abundance: NA
len: 14
v_gene: TRBV5-1
j_gene: TRBJ2-1
CDR3nt: TGCGCCAGCAGCTCCCGGGACACCAACAATGAGCAGTTCTTC
CDR3aa: CASSSRDTNNEQFF

d_gene: NA
abundance: NA
len: 12
v_gene: TRBV14
j_gene: TRBJ2-5
CDR3nt: TGTGCCAGCAGCCAAGCCCGGGAGACCCAGTACTTC
CDR3aa: CASSQARETQYF

d_gene: TRBD2
abundance: NA
len: 15
v_gene: TRBV28
j_gene: TRBJ2-1
CDR3nt: TGTGCCAGCAGTTTGTTAGCGGGAGATAACAATGAGCAGTTCTTC
CDR3aa: CASSLLAGDNNEQFF

d_gene: NA
abundance: NA
len: 15
v_gene: TRBV7-2
j_gene: TRBJ1-4
CDR3nt: TGTGCCAGCAGCTTATCCGGGGTGGCGAGTGAAAAACTGTTTTTT
CDR3aa: CASSLSGVASEKLFF

d_gene: NA
abundance: few
len: 13
v_gene: TRBV12-3/TRBV12-4
j_gene: TRBJ1-1
CDR3nt: TGTGCCAGCAGTTTTCGAGCGAACACTGAAGCTTTCTTT
CDR3aa: CASSFRANTEAFF

d_gene: NA
abundance: NA
len: 14
v_gene: TRBV11-3
j_gene: TRBJ2-2
CDR3nt: TGTGCCAGCAGCTTAAATTACCAGACCGGGGAGCTGTTTTTT
CDR3aa: CASSLNYQTGELFF

d_gene: TRBD1
abundance: NA
len: 14
v_gene: TRBV27
j_gene: TRBJ2-7
CDR3nt: TGTGCCAGCAGTGCGGGACAGGGTATTATCGAGCAGTACTTC
CDR3aa: CASSAGQGIIEQYF

d_gene: TRBD1
abundance: NA
len: 13
v_gene: TRBV2
j_gene: TRBJ2-7
CDR3nt: TGTGCCAGCACCGCGACAGGGTTACGCGAGCAGTACTTC
CDR3aa: CASTATGLREQYF

d_gene: TRBD1
abundance: NA
len: 14
v_gene: TRBV10-3
j_gene: TRBJ1-2
CDR3nt: TGTGCCATCAGTGGGACAGGTAGTTCCTATGGCTACACCTTC
CDR3aa: CAISGTGSSYGYTF

d_gene: NA
abundance: once
len: 14
v_gene: TRBV19
j_gene: TRBJ1-1
CDR3nt: TGTGCCAGTAGTACTACTTCAGGGTTCACTGAAGCTTTCTTT
CDR3aa: CASSTTSGFTEAFF

d_gene: NA
abundance: NA
len: 12
v_gene: TRBV19
j_gene: TRBJ1-2
CDR3nt: TGTGCCAGTAGTATTCGGGAGGGTGGCTACACCTTC
CDR3aa: CASSIREGGYTF